The entry that follows covers one T cell receptor (beta chain) sequence. This specimen comes from a study of cytomegalovirus exposure and HLA in healthy donors. On the study more broadly: The early release's HLA-typed donors yielded approximately 85 million unique TCRs.

Per the germline V gene, CDR1 is SEHNR and CDR2 is FQNEAQ (reference sequence). The ends were cut back, 0 bases at V and 3 bases at J, with 11 bases in the middle. The CDR3 spans 16 residues. The study ran its PCR with 60 Vbeta and 13 Jbeta primers. Sequenced by immunoSEQ multiplex PCR; TCRdb stores in-frame clones only, minus some. The sample consists of approximately 190,000 clones, 12% of them appearing once. The chain couples TRBV7-9 to TRBJ1-4; D is possibly TRBD1 (6 bases). The sample comprised PBMCs. The receptor was isolated from a man between 45 and 60 years old in good health and CMV-seropositive. The CDR3 bases are TGTGCCAGCAGCTTAGCGGCAGCAGGGGCTAATGAAAAACTGTTTTTT. Protein sequence: CASSLAAAGANEKLFF.